The next 11 T cell receptor beta chains were all read from a single sample in a study of T cell responses to AZD1222 COVID-19 vaccine. The repertoire was sequenced with immunoSEQ multiplex PCR; TCRdb's copy has only in-frame clones and lacks some. This table has 200,000 or so clones, 85% to 95% appearing once. Sample: peripheral blood, taken on day 0 of AZD1222 vaccination. Receptor source: an adult in good health.

The J gene is TRBJ1-1, the V gene TRBV6-2 or TRBV6-3; D call uncertain. This CDR3 region has 14 residues. V shed 5 bases and J shed 5 bases, with 15 bases lying between them. Germline lookup yields CDR1 MNHEY and CDR2 SVGEGT. CDR3 DNA: TGTGCCAGCAGTCTCCCGTGGATGGATACTGAAGCTTTCTTT. This encodes CASSLPWMDTEAFF.

In its sample, this clone was seen once. The rearrangement joins TRBV5-4 to TRBJ2-1; D may be TRBD2 (6 bases). Germline loops: CDR1 SGHNT, CDR2 YYREEE (reference sequence). This CDR3 has 16 residues. V lost 5 bases and J 0 bases, leaving 15 bases between the germline ends. DNA of the CDR3: TGTGCCAGCAGTCGTTCCGGGACTTCCTCCTACAATGAGCAGTTCTTC. It codes for CASSRSGTSSYNEQFF.

The J gene is TRBJ1-2, the V gene TRBV9; TRBD1 is a possible D gene (5 bases). Germline loops: CDR1 SGDLS, CDR2 YYNGEE. V lost 0 bases and J 6 bases, leaving 9 bases between the germline ends. This CDR3 has 13 amino acids. Here the CDR3 DNA reads TGTGCCAGCAGCGTAGAAGGGGCGGATGGCTACACCTTC. Its protein product is CASSVEGADGYTF.

V and J are TRBV15 and TRBJ1-5; D not resolved. Germline assignment: CDR1 LNHNV and CDR2 YYDKDF (reference sequence). V dropped 1 base and J dropped 7 bases, with 8 bases sitting between them. The CDR3 consists of 13 residues. Here the CDR3 reads CATSRVEDQPQHF. CDR3 nucleotides: TGTGCCACCAGCAGAGTTGAGGACCAGCCCCAGCATTTT.

The rearrangement uses TRBV19 and TRBJ2-1; either TRBD1 or TRBD2 may fit D (6 bases each). Germline V gene data show CDR1 as LNHDA and CDR2 as SQIVND (reference sequence). This CDR3 is 13 amino acids long. V lost 10 bases, J lost 0 bases, and 10 bases lay in between. CDR3 in amino acids: CATGGYSYNEQFF. CDR3 DNA sequence: TGTGCCACCGGGGGCTACTCCTACAATGAGCAGTTCTTC.

The chain is built from TRBV27 and TRBJ2-1; 12 nucleotides line up with TRBD2. Germline values: CDR1 MNHEY, CDR2 SMNVEV (reference sequence). J lost 7 bases, V lost 8 bases, and 6 bases had no gene match. The CDR3 loop spans 14 amino acids. The CDR3 spells CASRLAGVLNEQFF. The CDR3 nucleotides are TGTGCCAGCCGACTAGCGGGAGTCCTGAATGAGCAGTTCTTC.

The V gene is TRBV9, the J gene TRBJ2-1; 7 nucleotides align to TRBD2. The CDR3 extends over 14 amino acids. J lost 8 bases, V lost 0 bases, and 5 bases had no gene match. Germline-derived CDR1 and CDR2 are SGDLS and YYNGEE. For the CDR3, the DNA is TGTGCCAGCAGCGTAGGCGGGAGAGGGGATGAGCAGTTCTTC. It yields the protein CASSVGGRGDEQFF.

The CDR3 loop is CASRRQGQETQYF. The CDR3 coding sequence is TGTGCCAGCAGACGACAGGGACAAGAGACCCAGTACTTC. The chain employs TRBV9 and TRBJ2-5, with 7 bases aligning to TRBD1. CDR1 and CDR2 (germline): SGDLS, YYNGEE. The CDR3 totals 13 residues. Germline trimming cut 5 bases from V and 2 bases from J; bases unmatched to any gene: 3.

V gene TRBV10-1 combines with J gene TRBJ1-3; no clear D gene. The V end was cut by 0 bases, the J end by 0 bases, with 3 bases between. CDR1 and CDR2 from the germline V gene are WNHNN and SYGVQD (reference sequence). This CDR3 region has 14 residues. CDR3 sequence reads: CASSESPSGNTIYF. DNA for the CDR3: TGCGCCAGCAGTGAGTCTCCCTCTGGAAACACCATATATTTT.

The chain joins TRBV5-4 to TRBJ2-3; 11 bases fit TRBD2. Per the germline V gene, CDR1 is SGHNT and CDR2 is YYREEE (reference sequence). V trimming: 4 bases; J trimming: 2 bases; junction bases outside the gene matches: 3. CDR3 length: 15 amino acids. CDR3 bases: TGTGCCAGCAGCCTACTAGCGGGAGCCACAGATACGCAGTATTTT. Translation gives CASSLLAGATDTQYF.

The rearrangement joins TRBV30 to TRBJ1-4; tentatively, D is TRBD1 (5 bases). Germline loops: CDR1 GTSNPN, CDR2 SVGIG (reference sequence). The length of the CDR3 is 11 residues. The germline V and J ends were trimmed by 2 bases and 10 bases, with 8 bases remaining between them. This CDR3 reads CAWSRDLKLFF. DNA of the CDR3: TGTGCCTGGAGTCGGGACCTAAAACTGTTTTTT.